This is a list of T cell receptor beta chains from one sample in a study of prognosis after radiotherapy for stage I lung cancer. Via MiXCR, TCRdb re-called the multiplex PCR reads, giving one row per CDR3 protein. The sample carries tens of thousands of distinct CDR3 sequences, 40% to 45% recorded once. The source material was PBMCs, sampled before or after stereotactic body radiation therapy (not recorded which). These receptors were collected from a donor over 45 with non-small cell lung cancer. CDR3s leave out the opening cysteine and the closing phenylalanine or tryptophan. Each record gives: CDR3 protein, V gene, D gene, J gene. The D gene is left open where the match is weak.

cdr3_aa: ASSLHTGELF; v_call: TRBV27; d_call: .; j_call: TRBJ2-2
cdr3_aa: ASSHVGLFPYEQY; v_call: TRBV3-1; d_call: .; j_call: TRBJ2-7
cdr3_aa: ASQISYEQY; v_call: TRBV2; d_call: .; j_call: TRBJ2-7
cdr3_aa: ASSHSSGANVLT; v_call: TRBV4-3; d_call: .; j_call: TRBJ2-6
cdr3_aa: SARDQHRGQETQY; v_call: TRBV20-1; d_call: .; j_call: TRBJ2-5
cdr3_aa: ASSPRGKVGDTQY; v_call: TRBV18; d_call: .; j_call: TRBJ2-3
cdr3_aa: ASSQGPEGYEQY; v_call: TRBV4-1; d_call: .; j_call: TRBJ2-7
cdr3_aa: ASSVQGDGNTIY; v_call: TRBV9; d_call: TRBD1; j_call: TRBJ1-3
cdr3_aa: ASSRAVLVGELF; v_call: TRBV6-2/TRBV6-3; d_call: .; j_call: TRBJ2-2
cdr3_aa: AIRPQGGTPTYTEAF; v_call: TRBV6-1; d_call: .; j_call: TRBJ1-1
cdr3_aa: ASSTQGAGQPQH; v_call: TRBV19; d_call: TRBD1; j_call: TRBJ1-5
cdr3_aa: ASSQDRGRGRGYT; v_call: TRBV4-1; d_call: .; j_call: TRBJ1-2
cdr3_aa: ASTPRGQGSYEQY; v_call: TRBV2; d_call: TRBD1; j_call: TRBJ2-7
cdr3_aa: ASSPKGQGGYT; v_call: TRBV14; d_call: TRBD1; j_call: TRBJ1-2
cdr3_aa: ATSETTDTQY; v_call: TRBV24-1; d_call: .; j_call: TRBJ2-3
cdr3_aa: SARDRTGSNQPQH; v_call: TRBV20-1; d_call: TRBD1; j_call: TRBJ1-5
cdr3_aa: AWSVGGTEPQH; v_call: TRBV30; d_call: .; j_call: TRBJ1-5
cdr3_aa: ASSDHRGDTQY; v_call: TRBV2; d_call: TRBD1; j_call: TRBJ2-3
cdr3_aa: ATSVTDTQY; v_call: TRBV24-1; d_call: .; j_call: TRBJ2-3
cdr3_aa: ASSQEYGTYEQY; v_call: TRBV4-3; d_call: .; j_call: TRBJ2-7
cdr3_aa: SAPDSPDTQY; v_call: TRBV20-1; d_call: .; j_call: TRBJ2-3
cdr3_aa: SADRGRTGELF; v_call: TRBV20-1; d_call: TRBD1; j_call: TRBJ2-2
cdr3_aa: SARRYTGGPYEQY; v_call: TRBV20-1; d_call: TRBD2; j_call: TRBJ2-7